Presented here are 10 T cell receptor beta chains from one specimen sequenced in a study of T cell repertoires in aging, cancer and after chemotherapy. Peripheral blood genomic DNA, not sorted cells or RNA, was the template. Rearranged V-D-J TRB sequences were amplified with a mixed TRB-A/B primer pool. TCRdb re-analysed the multiplex PCR reads in MiXCR, keeping a single row per CDR3 protein. The profile shows thousands of distinct CDR3 sequences, approximately 26% of them singletons. The source material was blood. The receptors originated from a human donor in good health.

By share, this clonotype counts as medium-sized (0.01 to 0.1%). The chain has TRBV19 and TRBJ2-7; possibly TRBD2 for D (5 bases). The length of the CDR3 is 17 residues. Germline loops: CDR1 LNHDA, CDR2 SQIVND (reference sequence). V was cut by 7 bases and J by 6 bases, with 28 bases left in between. CDR3: CASIPEGIRGFRCEQYF. The CDR3 region has the DNA TGTGCCAGTATCCCCGAGGGCATCCGGGGATTTAGGTGCGAGCAGTACTTC.

This clonotype was observed a single time. The chain links TRBV4-2 to TRBJ1-2; 7 nucleotides match TRBD1. The CDR3 is 11 residues long. Germline V CDR1 and CDR2: LGHNA, YNFKEQ. With 3 bases clipped from V and 9 bases from J, the junction kept 1 base outside the gene matches. CDR3 nucleotides: TGTGCCAGCAGCCAGGGACAGAGCTACACCTTC. Its translation: CASSQGQSYTF.

This clonotype rates as medium-sized. J is TRBJ2-1 and V is TRBV27; 10 nucleotides align to TRBD2. Germline V lookup: CDR1 MNHEY, CDR2 SMNVEV (reference sequence). With V trimmed by 5 bases and J by 4 bases, 8 bases remained unmatched. The CDR3 is 16 residues long. Here the CDR3 reads CASSLSAGGTYNEQFF. The CDR3 DNA sequence: TGTGCCAGCAGTCTCTCAGCGGGAGGGACATACAATGAGCAGTTCTTC.

This clonotype was detected only a few times. This sequence joins TRBV12-3 or TRBV12-4 and TRBJ1-1; tentative D call: TRBD1 (6 bases). CDR3 length: 14 amino acids. V lost 1 base and J lost 4, with 10 bases in between. The CDR3: CASSLGGQVTEAFF. The CDR3, as DNA: TGTGCCAGCAGTTTAGGGGGACAAGTCACTGAAGCTTTCTTT.

This clonotype was detected a few times. The chain has TRBV6-5 and TRBJ1-3, with D perhaps TRBD1 (5 bases). This CDR3 is 15 amino acids long. V lost 5 bases, J lost 3 bases, and 14 bases lay in between. Per germline, CDR1 MNHEY and CDR2 SVGAGI. CDR3 nucleotides: TGTGCCAGCAGTGACCAACGGGGGGTTGGAAACACCATATATTTT. It translates to CASSDQRGVGNTIYF.

This clonotype is deemed medium-sized. The chain carries TRBV12-3 or TRBV12-4 and TRBJ1-6; TRBD1 matches 7 bases. The CDR3 is 16 amino acids. The ends lost 5 bases at V and 10 bases at J; junction bases unmatched: 14. CDR3 region: CASSLIDRVRRSPLHF. CDR3 DNA: TGTGCCAGCAGTCTAATCGACAGGGTGAGGAGGTCACCCCTCCACTTT.

About this clonotype itself: Since a much larger clone is just one base distant, this may be a read error. The chain employs TRBV6-5 and TRBJ2-7, with D hard to call. CDR1 and CDR2 (germline): MNHEY, SVGAGI. V gave up 10 bases and J gave up 2 bases, with 24 bases separating them. The CDR3 runs to 16 residues. CDR3 amino acids: CAIARVGTILTYEQYF. For the CDR3, the DNA is TGTGCCATTGCCCGGGTAGGCACGATCCTCACCTACGAGCAGTACTTC.

Sample share makes this clonotype medium-sized. This chain connects TRBV6-1 to TRBJ2-5; D assignment may be TRBD1 or TRBD2 (6 bases each). CDR3 length equals 14 residues. Germline CDR1 reads MNHNS; CDR2 reads SASEGT. Trimming took off 10 bases at V and 5 bases at J, with 20 bases between the two ends. The CDR3 nucleotides are TGTGCCACCTGGGACGTCCTCGGGGGCGAGACCCAGTACTTC. Protein sequence: CATWDVLGGETQYF.

This clonotype occurred once. This may be a read error, as it is one base from a much larger clone. The chain combines TRBV19 with TRBJ1-2; a weak D match, TRBD1 (6 bases). CDR3 length: 13 residues. Trimming stripped 1 base from V and 5 bases from J, with 8 bases between. Germline assignment: CDR1 LNHDA and CDR2 SQIVND (reference sequence). For the CDR3, the DNA is TGTGCCAGTAGTATAGTAGGGGGTTATGGCTACACCTTC. Its translation is CASSIVGGYGYTF.

Comment on this clonotype: Compared with germline, one end of the junction differs, possibly owing to a read error. The V and J genes are TRBV6-1 and TRBJ1-3, with a tentative D call TRBD1 (6 bases). Looked up from germline, CDR1 is MNHNS and CDR2 is SASEGT. This CDR3 comprises 16 residues. DNA of the CDR3: TGTGACAGCAGTGAACCTGGAAGGGGGGGAGGAAACACCATATATTTT. Translation gives CDSSEPGRGGGNTIYF.